This is a list of T cell receptor beta chains from one sample in a study of CXCR4 blockade with PD-1 therapy in pancreatic cancer. Here immunoSEQ multiplex PCR was the method, and the copy in TCRdb shows in-frame clones only, minus some. Among several thousand clones, less than 70% were seen once, and the ten largest hold approximately 7%. Sequencing was carried out using tumor tissue. Every receptor here comes from a human donor with pancreatic ductal adenocarcinoma. Each CDR3 is given with its conserved first and last residue. A D gene is named only where the DNA matches it firmly. Clone sizes are given selectively: once, few, many, or a class where the clone is expanded.

v_call	j_call	d_call	clone_size	cdr3_aa	cdr3_nt
TRBV11-3	TRBJ2-5	NA	NA	CASSQTADSLRKTQYF	TGTGCCAGCAGCCAGACCGCGGACTCACTGCGGAAGACCCAGTACTTC
TRBV28	TRBJ1-1	TRBD1	NA	CASRPPGGTEAFF	TGTGCCAGCAGGCCGCCAGGGGGGACTGAAGCTTTCTTT
TRBV19	TRBJ2-3	NA	NA	CASSVLARADTQYF	TGTGCCAGTAGTGTGTTAGCCCGGGCAGATACGCAGTATTTT
TRBV19	TRBJ2-5	TRBD2	NA	CASSPRTSGRRETQYF	TGTGCCAGTAGTCCTCGGACTAGCGGGAGGCGAGAGACCCAGTACTTC
TRBV19	TRBJ2-5	NA	once	CASSDSGRETQYF	TGTGCCAGTAGTGACTCCGGTCGAGAGACCCAGTACTTC
TRBV27	TRBJ2-1	NA	few	CASSPTWSFGWQFF	TGTGCCAGCAGTCCCACCTGGAGCTTCGGATGGCAGTTCTTC
TRBV19	TRBJ2-2	TRBD1	NA	CASSISADRGRTGELFF	TGTGCCAGTAGTATCAGTGCGGACAGGGGTAGGACCGGGGAGCTGTTTTTT
TRBV18	TRBJ2-3	TRBD2	NA	CASSRTSGTDTQYF	TGTGCCAGCTCTCGGACTAGCGGCACAGATACGCAGTATTTT
TRBV6-8	TRBJ2-2	NA	NA	CASGGNAGELFF	TGTGCCAGCGGTGGGAACGCCGGGGAGCTGTTTTTT
TRBV6-8	TRBJ1-1	TRBD1	NA	CASRYRGVNTEAFF	TGTGCCAGCAGATACAGGGGAGTAAACACTGAAGCTTTCTTT
TRBV11-3	TRBJ2-6	NA	few	CASSLGGFADSGANVLTF	TGTGCCAGCAGCTTAGGGGGGTTTGCCGACTCTGGGGCCAACGTCCTGACTTTC
TRBV28	TRBJ2-5	NA	NA	CASSFSSETQYF	TGTGCCAGCAGTTTCTCGTCGGAGACCCAGTACTTC
TRBV30	TRBJ2-3	TRBD2	NA	CAWSVGLAGVCYF	TGTGCCTGGAGTGTTGGTCTAGCGGGAGTATGTTATTTT